A selection of T cell receptor beta chains follows, all from one sample in a study of T cell responses to AZD1222 COVID-19 vaccine. The method was immunoSEQ multiplex PCR; TCRdb's version includes in-frame clones alone and lacks a portion of them. The sample holds approximately 130,000 clones; 93% are singletons and the top ten take 3.1%. The input for sequencing was peripheral blood, taken on day 0 of AZD1222 vaccination. All receptors come from an adult in good health. Both conserved end residues are part of each CDR3. Some rows have no size entry. The others give once, few or many, or a class for an expanded clone.

v_call: TRBV9; clone_size: NA; j_call: TRBJ2-1; cdr3_aa: CASSDFYNEQFF
v_call: TRBV5-1; clone_size: NA; j_call: TRBJ1-2; cdr3_aa: CASCPLMGMGGYTF
v_call: TRBV23-1; clone_size: NA; j_call: TRBJ2-7; cdr3_aa: CARGSVTAFYEQYF
v_call: TRBV28; clone_size: NA; j_call: TRBJ1-5; cdr3_aa: CASSPDREGQPQHF
v_call: TRBV18; clone_size: NA; j_call: TRBJ2-3; cdr3_aa: CASSPRADKGDTQYF
v_call: TRBV11-3; clone_size: NA; j_call: TRBJ2-5; cdr3_aa: CASSLGRREGGQETQYF
v_call: TRBV7-2; clone_size: NA; j_call: TRBJ2-1; cdr3_aa: CASSYSVALPYNEQFF
v_call: TRBV6-5; clone_size: NA; j_call: TRBJ2-5; cdr3_aa: CASSSFHGAQETQYF
v_call: TRBV6-5; clone_size: NA; j_call: TRBJ2-6; cdr3_aa: CASSSRRSGANVLTF
v_call: TRBV5-1; clone_size: NA; j_call: TRBJ2-7; cdr3_aa: CASGLWDRGAYEQYF
v_call: TRBV12-3/TRBV12-4; clone_size: NA; j_call: TRBJ2-7; cdr3_aa: CASSHSEYEQYF
v_call: TRBV3-1/TRBV3-2; clone_size: NA; j_call: TRBJ2-2; cdr3_aa: CASSHYGTSGRANPELFF
v_call: TRBV11-3; clone_size: NA; j_call: TRBJ2-5; cdr3_aa: CASSLNSGQGETQYF
v_call: TRBV2; clone_size: once; j_call: TRBJ2-2; cdr3_aa: CASSVSLAGNTGELFF
v_call: TRBV5-8; clone_size: NA; j_call: TRBJ2-3; cdr3_aa: CASSLWRTDTQYF
v_call: TRBV3-1/TRBV3-2; clone_size: NA; j_call: TRBJ1-1; cdr3_aa: CASSRSDRYTEAFF
v_call: TRBV4-2; clone_size: NA; j_call: TRBJ2-2; cdr3_aa: CASSQAGGRHTGELFF
v_call: TRBV3-1/TRBV3-2; clone_size: NA; j_call: TRBJ2-5; cdr3_aa: CASSQVASISRGTQYF
v_call: TRBV4-2; clone_size: NA; j_call: TRBJ2-3; cdr3_aa: CASSHPGGGGPNTDTQYF
v_call: TRBV28; clone_size: NA; j_call: TRBJ2-5; cdr3_aa: CASRSGSRETQYF
v_call: TRBV6-2/TRBV6-3; clone_size: NA; j_call: TRBJ2-7; cdr3_aa: CASSPGGRYEQYF
v_call: TRBV27; clone_size: NA; j_call: TRBJ1-2; cdr3_aa: CASSFDRSYGYTF
v_call: TRBV20-1; clone_size: NA; j_call: TRBJ1-1; cdr3_aa: CSASPDPDTEAFF
v_call: TRBV10-3; clone_size: NA; j_call: TRBJ1-1; cdr3_aa: CAISARGGNTEAFF
v_call: TRBV15; clone_size: NA; j_call: TRBJ1-1; cdr3_aa: CATSRDAGRPEAFF
v_call: TRBV7-8; clone_size: NA; j_call: TRBJ2-3; cdr3_aa: CASSETHSDTQYF
v_call: TRBV6-5; clone_size: NA; j_call: TRBJ1-1; cdr3_aa: CASSYSSSEAFF
v_call: TRBV6-2/TRBV6-3; clone_size: NA; j_call: TRBJ2-2; cdr3_aa: CASSRGGGAVGGELFF
v_call: TRBV4-1; clone_size: NA; j_call: TRBJ1-1; cdr3_aa: CASSREGGEGYTEAFF
v_call: TRBV18; clone_size: NA; j_call: TRBJ1-3; cdr3_aa: CASSSRDNRNTIYF
v_call: TRBV7-3; clone_size: NA; j_call: TRBJ1-1; cdr3_aa: CASSSLGGTEAFF
v_call: TRBV11-2; clone_size: NA; j_call: TRBJ1-2; cdr3_aa: CASSLRGRDYGYTF
v_call: TRBV30; clone_size: NA; j_call: TRBJ1-6; cdr3_aa: CAWSPFRAPLHF
v_call: TRBV10-3; clone_size: NA; j_call: TRBJ1-1; cdr3_aa: CAISAQEGMNTEAFF
v_call: TRBV4-2; clone_size: NA; j_call: TRBJ2-5; cdr3_aa: CASRSLGLAARSWETQYF
v_call: TRBV6-6; clone_size: NA; j_call: TRBJ1-2; cdr3_aa: CASRQQGEDYGYTF
v_call: TRBV5-6; clone_size: NA; j_call: TRBJ1-5; cdr3_aa: CASSSTGNQPQHF
v_call: TRBV11-1; clone_size: NA; j_call: TRBJ2-3; cdr3_aa: CASSSALTGTTQYF
v_call: TRBV5-4; clone_size: NA; j_call: TRBJ2-2; cdr3_aa: CASSLKYEWSGTGELFF
v_call: TRBV5-1; clone_size: NA; j_call: TRBJ2-2; cdr3_aa: CASSFGGGTGELFF
v_call: TRBV6-4; clone_size: NA; j_call: TRBJ1-6; cdr3_aa: CASSGHKGRSSYNSPLHF
v_call: TRBV27; clone_size: NA; j_call: TRBJ2-7; cdr3_aa: CASRGSTGTDLYREQYF
v_call: TRBV9; clone_size: NA; j_call: TRBJ1-2; cdr3_aa: CASSAGNRDNGYTF
v_call: TRBV7-2; clone_size: NA; j_call: TRBJ1-4; cdr3_aa: CASTLSGASKGEKLFF
v_call: TRBV28; clone_size: NA; j_call: TRBJ1-3; cdr3_aa: CASSKQGAGNTIYF
v_call: TRBV6-5; clone_size: NA; j_call: TRBJ2-7; cdr3_aa: CASSYAGILSYEQYF
v_call: TRBV12-3/TRBV12-4; clone_size: few; j_call: TRBJ2-7; cdr3_aa: CASSLALGEQYF
v_call: TRBV9; clone_size: NA; j_call: TRBJ2-2; cdr3_aa: CASSTANTGELFF
v_call: TRBV29-1; clone_size: NA; j_call: TRBJ1-1; cdr3_aa: CSVEEASYGGTEAFF
v_call: TRBV2; clone_size: NA; j_call: TRBJ2-1; cdr3_aa: CASSEELDRGFWNEQFF
v_call: TRBV7-2; clone_size: few; j_call: TRBJ2-1; cdr3_aa: CASSLSGNNNEQFF
v_call: TRBV7-9; clone_size: once; j_call: TRBJ1-1; cdr3_aa: CASSLRRVDGLTNTEAFF
v_call: TRBV5-1; clone_size: NA; j_call: TRBJ1-2; cdr3_aa: CASAQGSYGYTF
v_call: TRBV3-1/TRBV3-2; clone_size: NA; j_call: TRBJ2-5; cdr3_aa: CASSQGQGAPVRETQYF
v_call: TRBV5-8; clone_size: NA; j_call: TRBJ2-7; cdr3_aa: CASTQREYSYEQYF
v_call: TRBV4-3; clone_size: NA; j_call: TRBJ2-7; cdr3_aa: CASSHDRRTLPYEQYF
v_call: TRBV10-3; clone_size: NA; j_call: TRBJ2-2; cdr3_aa: CAISESVGENTGELFF